The clone carrying this TCR beta chain was seen a few times. This sample stems from a study of human T cells and chemical hapten exposure. Described time point: patch test 2, 6 weeks after DPC sensitization. Treatment here: therapeutic diphenylcyclopropenone sensitization with weekly scalp DPC. The CDR3 has 11 amino acids. Trimming removed 7 bases from V and 5 bases from J, with 11 bases in between. Germline V gene sequence: CDR1 SQVTM, CDR2 ANQGSEA. TCRdb used MiXCR to reprocess the RACE reads, holding one entry per CDR3 protein. The data hold 120,000 to 150,000 distinct CDR3 sequences, with about 10% observed a single time.

The source of this sequence is a woman aged 45-59 years with alopecia areata. Some clones in this sample may be carry-over from other donors' samples. Here the sequenced sample was whole blood, taken in connection with sensitization to the hapten diphenylcyclopropenone (DPC). This chain links TRBV29-1 with TRBJ2-5; weak D call: TRBD2 (5 bases). CDR3 bases: TGCAGCGCTCGGGAACCCGAGACCCAGTACTTC. Its translation: CSAREPETQYF.